The 21 T cell receptor beta chains in this list originate from one sample, sequenced in a study of T cells in Graves' hyperthyroidism and ophthalmopathy. RNA transcripts yielded amplified TCR beta CDR3 regions. The TCR CDR3 first-round RT-PCR relied on the HTBI primer set. TCRdb re-called the multiplex PCR reads through MiXCR, storing one row per CDR3 protein. The table includes hundreds of thousands of distinct CDR3 sequences, more than 15% detected once. Sequencing used blood. The receptors here all came from a woman between 40 and 55 years old with Graves' ophthalmopathy.

Only a few counts were recorded for this clonotype. The V gene is TRBV11-2, the J gene TRBJ2-7; tentatively, D is TRBD1 (6 bases). CDR3 length equals 12 residues. V was pared by 5 bases and J by 6 bases, with 11 bases between. Per germline, CDR1 SGHAT and CDR2 FQNNGV. As DNA, the CDR3 is TGTGCCAGCAGCATACAGGGTTCCGAGCAGTACTTC. It yields the protein CASSIQGSEQYF.

This clonotype was counted at least ten times. The chain has TRBV6-1 and TRBJ1-2; D remains ambiguous. This CDR3 has 15 amino acids. CDR1 and CDR2 from the germline V gene are MNHNS and SASEGT. The ends were cut back, 4 bases at V and 0 bases at J, with 12 bases in the middle. In DNA, the CDR3 is TGTGCCAGCAGTGGACCTGACAAAGCTAACTATGGCTACACCTTC. The encoded protein is CASSGPDKANYGYTF.

This clonotype was recorded a few times. V is TRBV10-2 and J is TRBJ2-3, with D uncertain. The ends were cut back, 11 bases at V and 6 bases at J, with 9 bases in the middle. Germline V gives CDR1 WSHSY, CDR2 SAAADI. This CDR3 contains 10 residues. The CDR3: CADSVDTQYF. The DNA for the CDR3 is TGCGCCGACTCGGTGGATACGCAGTATTTT.

About this clonotype itself: A read error may explain this, as a much larger clone is one base away. The V and J genes are TRBV19 and TRBJ2-1; maybe TRBD2 (6 bases). The CDR3 contains 15 residues. Trimming removed 3 bases at V and 5 bases at J, with 14 bases between. Germline V gives CDR1 LNHDA, CDR2 SQIVND (reference sequence). In DNA form, the CDR3 reads TGTGCCAGTAGTATCTCGGCTAGCGACCACAATGAGCAGTTCTTC. Amino acids: CASSISASDHNEQFF.

This clonotype was detected many times. The V gene is TRBV7-2, the J gene TRBJ2-7; D ambiguous. With 3 bases removed from V and 3 bases from J, the gap between germline ends came to 9 bases. The CDR3 length is 13 residues. Germline V gene lookup returns CDR1 SGHTA and CDR2 FQGNSA. The CDR3 is CASSFQVSYEQYF. The DNA for the CDR3 is TGTGCCAGCAGCTTCCAGGTCAGCTACGAGCAGTACTTC.

This clonotype occurred many times. The chain is built from TRBV20-1 and TRBJ1-5; D is ambiguous. This CDR3 comprises 17 residues. V was trimmed by 2 bases and J by 0 bases, leaving 17 bases between them. Germline V lookup: CDR1 DFQATT, CDR2 SNEGSKA (reference sequence). In DNA, the CDR3 is TGCAGTGCTAGAATGGGAGGGAATCGGTTTAGCAATCAGCCCCAGCATTTT. It is translated as CSARMGGNRFSNQPQHF.

This clonotype was detected many times. The chain recombines TRBV4-1 with TRBJ2-5, with D perhaps matching TRBD1 or TRBD2 (6 bases each). V was clipped by 3 bases and J by 2 bases, with 13 bases between them. Germline CDR1 reads MGHRA; CDR2 reads YSYEKL. This CDR3 is 15 amino acids long. The CDR3 spells CASSHGRGPQETQYF. The CDR3 coding sequence is TGCGCCAGCAGCCACGGACGGGGGCCTCAAGAGACCCAGTACTTC.

This clonotype was seen more than once but under ten times. The V gene is TRBV12-3 or TRBV12-4, the J gene TRBJ2-1; 10 bases fit TRBD2. The V and J ends lost 6 bases and 8 bases, in that order; junction bases with no gene match: 7. CDR3 length: 14 residues. CDR3 coding DNA: TGTGCCAGCAGCAGGAGCGGGGGGGGTTATGAGCAGTTCTTC. Its protein is CASSRSGGGYEQFF.

This clonotype was observed many times. The rearrangement uses TRBV28 and TRBJ2-5; D not certain. V was clipped by 2 bases and J by 2 bases, with 21 bases between them. The CDR3 runs 18 residues. CDR1 and CDR2 (germline): MDHEN, SYDVKM. CDR3 DNA sequence: TGTGCCAGCAGTTTAACCCCGCCTAGGGTCCTGGGACAAGAGACCCAGTACTTC. Protein: CASSLTPPRVLGQETQYF.

This clonotype was detected a few times. The V and J genes are TRBV2 and TRBJ1-2; D remains ambiguous. V was pared by 6 bases and J by 8 bases, with 7 bases between. This CDR3 spans 10 amino acids. The germline V gene has CDR1 SNHLY and CDR2 FYNNEI. Here the CDR3 DNA reads TGTGCCAGCAGGACCGGGGGCTACACCTTC. This gives the protein CASRTGGYTF.

V usage is TRBV28 and J usage is TRBJ2-7; D is perhaps TRBD1 or TRBD2 (6 bases each). Trimming removed 5 bases at V and 6 bases at J, with 17 bases between. From germline, CDR1 is MDHEN and CDR2 SYDVKM. This CDR3 is 14 amino acids long. CDR3 in amino acids: CASSTPPGASEQYF. CDR3 sequence (DNA): TGTGCCAGCAGTACCCCACCGGGGGCAAGCGAGCAGTACTTC.

This clonotype turned up a few times. This chain joins TRBV19 and TRBJ2-2, with D possibly being TRBD1 (5 bases). Between the trimmed V and J ends, which lost 4 bases and 2 bases, there was a span of 8 bases. CDR1 and CDR2 (germline): LNHDA, SQIVND (reference sequence). CDR3 size: 14 residues. CDR3 bases: TGTGCCAGTAGTAAGACAGTCAACACCGGGGAGCTGTTTTTT. Amino acid sequence: CASSKTVNTGELFF. Full variable domain (missing parts from reference TRBV19 and TRBJ2-2): DGGITQSPKYLFRKEGQNVTLSCEQNLNHDAMYWYRQDPGQGLRLIYYSQIVNDFQKGDIAEGYSVSREKKESFPLTVTSAQKNPTAFYLCASSKTVNTGELFFGEGSRLTVL.

The gene calls are TRBV20-1 and TRBJ1-2, with D unclear. Germline V gene lookup returns CDR1 DFQATT and CDR2 SNEGSKA (reference sequence). The CDR3 has 13 amino acids. Trimming pared 3 bases from V and 0 bases from J, leaving 8 bases between. The CDR3, as DNA: TGCAGTGCTAGTGGCAGATCTAACTATGGCTACACCTTC. This sequence encodes CSASGRSNYGYTF.

At least ten counts were recorded for this clonotype. V and J are TRBV20-1 and TRBJ1-1; 8 nucleotides align to TRBD1. Germline loops: CDR1 DFQATT, CDR2 SNEGSKA (reference sequence). The V and J ends lost 1 base and 5 bases, in that order; junction bases with no gene match: 6. CDR3 length: 14 amino acids. Here the CDR3 reads CSARVPGGGTEAFF. The CDR3 bases are TGCAGTGCTAGAGTCCCAGGGGGCGGAACTGAAGCTTTCTTT.

The CDR3 is CATGGQGNEKLFF. CDR3 in DNA: TGTGCCACCGGGGGGCAGGGTAACGAAAAACTGTTTTTT. This chain connects TRBV10-3 to TRBJ1-4, with D perhaps matching TRBD1 (6 bases). The CDR3 runs 13 residues. V was shortened by 10 bases and J by 8 bases, with 17 bases between the two germline ends. From germline, CDR1 is ENHRY and CDR2 SYGVKD.

This clonotype was counted a few times. The chain is built from TRBV6-1 and TRBJ1-2; 9 positions agree with TRBD1. The CDR3 spans 13 residues. Germline V gene lookup returns CDR1 MNHNS and CDR2 SASEGT. V was pared by 2 bases and J by 8 bases, with 3 bases of the junction left unmatched. CDR3 residues: CASSERTGDGYTF. The CDR3 region has the DNA TGTGCCAGCAGTGAAAGGACAGGGGACGGCTACACCTTC.

V is TRBV5-1 and J is TRBJ1-6; TRBD1 is a possible D gene (5 bases). The V end lost 5 bases, the J end lost 7 bases, and 10 bases lay between the germline ends. The CDR3 consists of 13 residues. Germline loops: CDR1 SGHRS, CDR2 YFSETQ. The CDR3 DNA is TGCGCCAGCAGATCTAGGGGCAATTCACCCCTCCACTTT. Protein: CASRSRGNSPLHF.

The chain recombines TRBV12-3 or TRBV12-4 with TRBJ2-2; D is possibly TRBD2 (5 bases). The CDR3 totals 13 residues. Deletions cut 8 bases from V and 2 bases from J, with 9 bases between. The CDR3 DNA is TGTGCCAGCGTCCGGGGTAACACCGGGGAGCTGTTTTTT. Amino acid sequence: CASVRGNTGELFF.

This clonotype was counted at least ten times. The CDR3 sequence is CASSLGGNLRTDTQYF. In nucleotides, the CDR3 is TGTGCCAGCAGCTTGGGGGGAAACCTACGCACAGATACGCAGTATTTT. This chain connects TRBV5-5 to TRBJ2-3; the D is unclear. The CDR3 consists of 16 residues. Germline V gene lookup returns CDR1 SGHKS and CDR2 YYEKEE (reference sequence). V was cut by 0 bases and J by 1 base, with 12 bases left in between.

This clonotype turned up a few times. The rearrangement uses TRBV20-1 and TRBJ2-3, with D uncertain. There are 14 residues in the CDR3. Germline V gene lookup returns CDR1 DFQATT and CDR2 SNEGSKA (reference sequence). The CDR3 spells CTPSPETGADTQYF. The DNA of the CDR3 is TGCACACCAAGCCCCGAGACTGGGGCAGATACGCAGTATTTT.

The chain joins TRBV6-5 to TRBJ1-6, with 8 bases identical to TRBD1. Per germline, CDR1 MNHEY and CDR2 SVGAGI. V was pared by 0 bases and J by 10 bases, with 14 bases of the junction left unmatched. The CDR3 runs 18 residues. CDR3 sequence reads: CASSYSGGTGLLISPLHF. Written as DNA, the CDR3 is TGTGCCAGCAGTTACTCAGGGGGGACAGGCCTTTTGATATCACCCCTCCACTTT.